Presented here are 24 T cell receptor beta chains from one specimen sequenced in a study of shared clonotypes between healthy human individuals. Assay used: immunoSEQ multiplex PCR; TCRdb lists only in-frame clones, some missing. The repertoire consists of about a million clones, with approximately 80% occurring once and the leading ten covering roughly 0.9%. The sample comprised memory CD4+ T cells from PBMCs. Subset meaning: CD45RA-negative fraction. The receptor set was obtained from a man between 18 and 35 years old in good health. Some clones in this sample may be carry-over from other donors' samples.

This chain connects TRBV29-1 to TRBJ2-3, with TRBD2 identical over 7 bases. J lost 5 bases, V lost 2 bases, and 4 bases had no gene match. Germline CDR1 reads SQVTM; CDR2 reads ANQGSEA. This CDR3 has 13 residues. The CDR3 DNA reads TGCAGCGTTGAAAGCGGGAAGGGAGATACGCAGTATTTT. Translated: CSVESGKGDTQYF.

This chain joins TRBV7-2 and TRBJ2-3, with D unclear. The ends were cut back, 2 bases at V and 2 bases at J, with 8 bases in the middle. The length of the CDR3 is 14 residues. CDR1 is SGHTA, CDR2 FQGNSA, per germline. CDR3 sequence (DNA): TGTGCCAGCAGCTTAACCCAGGTCACAGATACGCAGTATTTT. Translated: CASSLTQVTDTQYF.

Only one count was recorded for this clone. Sequence at one end of the junction differs from germline and may be a read error. The same CDR3 arises from other DNA sequences in this sample as well. The V and J genes are TRBV18 and TRBJ1-1; TRBD1 might be the D (5 bases). The CDR3 length is 13 residues. Germline assignment: CDR1 KGHSH and CDR2 LQKENI. The CDR3 sequence is CASSPQGDTEAFF. The DNA of the CDR3 is TGTGCCAGCTCTCCACAAGGGGACACTGAAGCTTTCTTT. The full variable domain, rest sourced from reference TRBV18 and TRBJ1-1, is NAGVMQNPRHLVRRRGQEARLRCSPMKGHSHVYWYRQLPEEGLKFMVYLQKENIIDESGMPKERFSAEFPKEGPSILRIQQVVRGDSAAYFCASSPQGDTEAFFGQGTRLTVV.

This rearrangement joins TRBV18 to TRBJ2-7; 8 bases are a match to TRBD2. This CDR3 comprises 16 residues. V lost 4 bases to trimming and J lost 2 bases; unmatched junction nucleotides: 10. CDR1 is KGHSH and CDR2 is LQKENI in the germline V gene. CDR3 sequence reads: CASSLNLAGLTYEQYF. The CDR3 DNA sequence: TGTGCCAGCTCACTTAACCTAGCGGGTTTAACCTACGAGCAGTACTTC.

The gene calls are TRBV5-1 and TRBJ1-2; the D gene is possibly TRBD1 (6 bases). The CDR3 totals 15 residues. In germline, CDR1 is SGHRS, CDR2 YFSETQ. With 3 bases removed from V and 7 bases from J, the gap between germline ends came to 19 bases. The CDR3 bases are TGCGCCAGCAGCTGGGGAGGGACACGACAAGTTGGCTACACCTTC. Translating gives CASSWGGTRQVGYTF.

Notes on this clone: Relative to the germline gene, one junction end is altered; a read error may explain this. The rearrangement links TRBV7-3 to TRBJ1-2, with a tentative D call TRBD1 (5 bases). CDR1 and CDR2 (germline): SGHTA, FQGTGA. This CDR3 is 13 amino acids long. CDR3 DNA: TGTGCCAGCAGCGCCGGGAGGGGATATGACTACACCTTC. Residues: CASSAGRGYDYTF.

The chain uses TRBV30 and TRBJ2-2; either TRBD1 or TRBD2 may supply D (5 bases each). Between the trimmed V and J ends, which lost 1 base and 1 base, there was a span of 10 bases. This CDR3 is built from 15 residues. Germline CDR1 GTSNPN, CDR2 SVGIG (reference sequence). As DNA, the CDR3 is TGTGCCTGGAGTGCGGGACGGTTGAACACCGGGGAGCTGTTTTTT. This translates into CAWSAGRLNTGELFF.

This clone was seen a single time. This sample includes further DNA sequences coding for the same CDR3. The V call is TRBV28, the J call TRBJ1-1; D is undetermined. CDR3 length: 14 amino acids. The germline CDR1 and CDR2 sequences are MDHEN and SYDVKM. Trimming took 5 bases from V and 1 from J, leaving 11 bases between them. CDR3 residues: CASSLARANTEAFF. The CDR3, as DNA: TGTGCCAGCAGTCTGGCCCGGGCGAACACTGAAGCTTTCTTT.

V and J are TRBV7-3 and TRBJ1-3, with D unclear. V was clipped by 0 bases and J by 0 bases, with 9 bases between them. This CDR3 contains 16 residues. CDR1 and CDR2 from the germline V gene are SGHTA and FQGTGA. CDR3 amino acids: CASSLTSAGSGNTIYF. The CDR3 DNA reads as TGTGCCAGCAGCTTAACATCCGCGGGCTCTGGAAACACCATATATTTT.

The CDR3: CASSEVRGWETQYF. The CDR3 DNA reads TGCGCCAGCAGTGAGGTCAGGGGTTGGGAGACCCAGTACTTC. This rearrangement joins TRBV10-2 to TRBJ2-5, with TRBD1 as a possible D gene (6 bases). Germline CDR1 reads WSHSY; CDR2 reads SAAADI. Trimming took off 2 bases at V and 5 bases at J, with 12 bases between the two ends. The CDR3 covers 14 residues.

This rearrangement joins TRBV14 to TRBJ2-1, with 9 bases aligning to TRBD2. The V and J ends lost 5 bases and 10 bases, in that order; junction bases with no gene match: 18. The germline V gene has CDR1 SGHDN and CDR2 FVKESK. The CDR3 length is 17 residues. For the CDR3, the DNA is TGTGCCAGCAGCGCTCATCCTCTAGCGGGACGCTTTAGCGAGCAGTTCTTC. It yields the protein CASSAHPLAGRFSEQFF. The full variable domain, with the rest looked up from reference TRBV14 and TRBJ2-1, is EAGVTQFPSHSVIEKGQTVTLRCDPISGHDNLYWYRRVMGKEIKFLLHFVKESKQDESGMPNNRFLAERTGGTYSTLKVQPAELEDSGVYFCASSAHPLAGRFSEQFFGPGTRLTVL.

Comments on this clone: Other DNA sequences in this sample translate to the same CDR3. The chain links TRBV20-1 to TRBJ2-1; no clear D gene. The CDR3 spans 10 residues. With 6 bases removed from V and 4 bases from J, the gap between germline ends came to 4 bases. Germline CDR1 reads DFQATT; CDR2 reads SNEGSKA (reference sequence). The CDR3 is CSAQYNEQFF. In DNA form, the CDR3 reads TGCAGTGCCCAATACAATGAGCAGTTCTTC.

The chain uses TRBV11-1 and TRBJ2-5; TRBD2 agrees at 7 bases. V lost 1 base, J lost 7 bases, and 6 bases stayed unmatched. The germline gives CDR1 SGHAT, CDR2 FQDESV (reference sequence). This CDR3 is built from 14 residues. CDR3 bases: TGTGCCAGCAGCTTAGGAGCGGGACGGGGGACCCAGTACTTC. Its protein is CASSLGAGRGTQYF. The variable domain in full, with the rest retrieved from reference TRBV11-1 and TRBJ2-5, is EAEVAQSPRYKITEKSQAVAFWCDPISGHATLYWYRQILGQGPELLVQFQDESVVDDSQLPKDRFSAERLKGVDSTLKIQPAELGDSAMYLCASSLGAGRGTQYFGPGTRLLVL.

Only a few counts were recorded for this clone. The rearrangement joins TRBV27 to TRBJ2-7; D possibly matches TRBD1 or TRBD2 (7 bases each). V lost 7 bases, J lost 4 bases, and 14 bases lay in between. In germline, CDR1 is MNHEY, CDR2 SMNVEV (reference sequence). This CDR3 spans 13 amino acids. In DNA form, the CDR3 reads TGTGCCAGCACGAGACAGGGAGGGTACGAGCAGTACTTC. It codes for CASTRQGGYEQYF.

V is TRBV28 and J is TRBJ2-2; 8 bases are shared with TRBD1. The ends lost 9 bases at V and 2 bases at J; junction bases unmatched: 11. Germline CDR1 MDHEN, CDR2 SYDVKM. This CDR3 comprises 16 residues. The CDR3 region is CASIGPGQANTGELFF. The CDR3 DNA follows: TGTGCCAGTATAGGACCGGGACAGGCTAACACCGGGGAGCTGTTTTTT.

As regards this clone: Other DNA sequences of this sample code for an identical CDR3. This rearrangement joins TRBV6-1 to TRBJ2-1; 9 bases are shared with TRBD2. Looked up from germline, CDR1 is MNHNS and CDR2 is SASEGT. This CDR3 is built from 15 residues. Trimming at V came to 2 bases and at J to 12 bases, leaving 11 bases not matched to a gene. The CDR3 is CASSEWSLAGEWQFF. The CDR3 nucleotides are TGTGCCAGCAGTGAATGGTCCTTAGCGGGAGAATGGCAGTTCTTC.

V usage is TRBV28 and J usage is TRBJ2-7, with D perhaps being TRBD1 or TRBD2 (5 bases each). The CDR3 has 13 amino acids. Trimming removed 6 bases from V and 0 bases from J, with 9 bases in between. Germline loops: CDR1 MDHEN, CDR2 SYDVKM. The CDR3 loop is CASRRGPSYEQYF. The CDR3 DNA is TGTGCCAGCAGGAGGGGTCCCTCCTACGAGCAGTACTTC.

The chain employs TRBV9 and TRBJ2-7, with a weak D call TRBD2 (6 bases). The V end lost 4 bases, the J end lost 7 bases, and 27 bases lay between the germline ends. CDR1 is SGDLS and CDR2 is YYNGEE in the germline V gene. CDR3 length: 17 amino acids. CDR3 sequence (DNA): TGTGCCAGCAGCCCCGAACAATGGCGGGAACCCGCGTGGGAGCAGTACTTC. It encodes CASSPEQWREPAWEQYF. Full variable domain (remainder filled in from reference TRBV9 and TRBJ2-7): DSGVTQTPKHLITATGQRVTLRCSPRSGDLSVYWYQQSLDQGLQFLIQYYNGEERAKGNILERFSAQQFPDLHSELNLSSLELGDSALYFCASSPEQWREPAWEQYFGPGTRLTVT.

The V and J genes are TRBV27 and TRBJ1-1, with D possibly matching TRBD1 (6 bases). The V end lost 4 bases, the J end lost 4 bases, and 10 bases lay between the germline ends. The germline gives CDR1 MNHEY, CDR2 SMNVEV (reference sequence). This CDR3 contains 13 residues. The CDR3 DNA is TGTGCCAGCAGTTACAGGGCCCTCACTGAAGCTTTCTTT. This sequence encodes CASSYRALTEAFF.

CDR3 residues: CASSLTGGSGAFF. For the CDR3, the DNA is TGTGCCAGCTCACTAACAGGGGGATCGGGGGCTTTCTTT. The chain recombines TRBV7-2 with TRBJ1-1; TRBD1 aligns across 8 bases. This CDR3 spans 13 amino acids. Germline V lookup: CDR1 SGHTA, CDR2 FQGNSA. Unmatched junction bases numbered 13, after V lost 8 bases and J lost 11 bases. Drawing the rest from reference TRBV7-2 and TRBJ1-1, the complete variable domain is GAGVSQSPSNKVTEKGKDVELRCDPISGHTALYWYRQSLGQGLEFLIYFQGNSAPDKSGLPSDRFSAERTGGSVSTLTIQRTQQEDSAVYLCASSLTGGSGAFFGQGTRLTVV.

Ten or more counts support this clone. J is TRBJ2-7 and V is TRBV5-1, with TRBD1 matching over 10 bases. V shed 0 bases and J 6 bases; nucleotides not matched to a gene: 6. Germline CDR1 is SGHRS and CDR2 is YFSETQ. CDR3 length: 15 amino acids. The DNA of the CDR3 is TGCGCCAGCAGCTTGGCGACAGGGGGCCGCGGCGAGCAGTACTTC. Protein: CASSLATGGRGEQYF. The entire variable domain, with the rest obtained from reference TRBV5-1 and TRBJ2-7, is as follows: KAGVTQTPRYLIKTRGQQVTLSCSPISGHRSVSWYQQTPGQGLQFLFEYFSETQRNKGNFPGRFSGRQFSNSRSEMNVSTLELGDSALYLCASSLATGGRGEQYFGPGTRLTVT.

CDR3 in amino acids: CASSPERGTSGNYEQYF. The CDR3, as DNA: TGTGCCAGCAGCCCAGAGAGAGGGACTAGCGGGAACTACGAGCAGTACTTC. V usage is TRBV11-2 and J usage is TRBJ2-7; TRBD2 matches at 13 bases. The CDR3 totals 17 residues. The germline gives CDR1 SGHAT, CDR2 FQNNGV. Trimming cost V 5 bases and J 3 bases; bases outside gene matches: 10.

The chain recombines TRBV18 with TRBJ2-7; 9 nucleotides align to TRBD1. The CDR3 is 15 residues long. Germline V gene lookup returns CDR1 KGHSH and CDR2 LQKENI. V lost 4 bases, J lost 3 bases, and 7 bases stayed unmatched. The CDR3 sequence: CASSLESGQGYEQYF. CDR3 in DNA: TGTGCCAGCTCACTAGAATCGGGACAGGGCTACGAGCAGTACTTC.

The sample holds a few counts of this clone. The chain employs TRBV11-2 and TRBJ2-3; D perhaps matches TRBD2 (6 bases). V was clipped by 5 bases and J by 1 base, with 13 bases between them. The CDR3 is made up of 15 amino acids. Germline V lookup: CDR1 SGHAT, CDR2 FQNNGV. The CDR3 DNA reads TGTGCCAGCAGCAAACTACCGGGGGGCACAGATACGCAGTATTTT. Protein product: CASSKLPGGTDTQYF. The variable domain in full, with the rest retrieved from reference TRBV11-2 and TRBJ2-3, is EAGVAQSPRYKIIEKRQSVAFWCNPISGHATLYWYQQILGQGPKLLIQFQNNGVVDDSQLPKDRFSAERLKGVDSTLKIQPAKLEDSAVYLCASSKLPGGTDTQYFGPGTRLTVL.